A single sample is the source of the 32 T cell receptor beta chains below, sequenced in a study of T-cell reconstitution after alpha-beta-depleted transplantation in children. Molecular barcoding with unique molecular identifiers was used for the TCRbeta library. TCRdb reanalysed the PCR reads using MiXCR and keeps one entry per CDR3 protein. The profile shows roughly 400,000 distinct CDR3 sequences, over 40% of them singletons. The sample in question was PBMCs, obtained before TCRalphabeta/CD19-depleted stem cell transplant. Every receptor here comes from a girl aged 2-15 years with aplastic anemia, due to receive a stem cell transplant.

The rearrangement uses TRBV6-5 and TRBJ2-4, with D possibly being TRBD1 (6 bases). Trimming pared 2 bases from V and 3 bases from J, leaving 11 bases between. The CDR3 length is 15 residues. Germline loops: CDR1 MNHEY, CDR2 SVGAGI. CDR3 DNA sequence: TGTGCCAGCAGTTACGGGGGCGACCTCAAAAACATTCAGTACTTC. This sequence encodes CASSYGGDLKNIQYF.

The chain employs TRBV20-1 and TRBJ2-3; D tentatively fits TRBD1 or TRBD2 (5 bases each). Looked up from germline, CDR1 is DFQATT and CDR2 is SNEGSKA (reference sequence). V lost 6 bases and J lost 4, with 23 bases in between. The CDR3 consists of 16 residues. DNA for the CDR3: TGCAGTGCCCTTCCTCCGGGACGGAGAAGTTCAGATACGCAGTATTTT. This encodes CSALPPGRRSSDTQYF.

The rearrangement links TRBV12-3 or TRBV12-4 to TRBJ1-6; D gene unclear. Trimming took 3 bases from V and 7 from J, leaving 10 bases between them. CDR3 length: 14 amino acids. The CDR3 region is CASSFLEVNSPLHF. As DNA, the CDR3 is TGTGCCAGCAGTTTTCTAGAAGTAAATTCACCCCTCCACTTT.

A few counts support this clonotype. The rearrangement uses TRBV3-1 and TRBJ2-7; 9 nucleotides agree with TRBD2. Germline CDR1 LGHDT, CDR2 YNNKEL (reference sequence). J gave up 7 bases and V 2 bases, and 3 bases lay outside the gene matches. The CDR3 is 13 amino acids. CDR3 coding DNA: TGTGCCAGCAGCCAATCGGCGGGAGGGGAGCAGTACTTC. Its translation is CASSQSAGGEQYF.

In its sample, this clonotype was seen a few times. The chain recombines TRBV20-1 with TRBJ2-3; D call uncertain. The CDR3 spans 15 residues. Deletions cut 6 bases from V and 0 bases from J, with 16 bases between. CDR1 and CDR2 (germline): DFQATT, SNEGSKA (reference sequence). Here the CDR3 reads CSAPLWTVSTDTQYF. CDR3 sequence (DNA): TGCAGTGCCCCCCTTTGGACCGTTAGCACAGATACGCAGTATTTT.

CDR3 bases: TGTGCCAGCAGCTTCGGGCTAGCGGTGACCGGGGAGCTGTTTTTT. This translates into CASSFGLAVTGELFF. The chain carries TRBV11-3 and TRBJ2-2; the match to TRBD2 covers 7 bases. This CDR3 spans 15 amino acids. Per germline, CDR1 SGHNT and CDR2 YENEEA. V shed 3 bases and J 5 bases; nucleotides not matched to a gene: 6.

The V gene is TRBV6-2 or TRBV6-3, the J gene TRBJ2-1; 12 bases map to TRBD2. The CDR3 contains 15 residues. Unmatched junction bases numbered 3, after V lost 0 bases and J lost 9 bases. Germline V gene data show CDR1 as MNHEY and CDR2 as SVGEGT. The CDR3 is CASSYSPGLAGEQFF. For the CDR3, the DNA is TGTGCCAGCAGTTACTCTCCGGGACTAGCGGGTGAGCAGTTCTTC.

This clonotype was found many times. The J gene is TRBJ2-7, the V gene TRBV12-3 or TRBV12-4, with D tentatively TRBD1 (6 bases). There are 16 residues in the CDR3. The V and J ends lost 0 bases and 2 bases respectively, with 14 bases between them. The CDR3 nucleotides are TGTGCCAGCAGTTTAGCCACAGGGCTTTTTACCTACGAGCAGTACTTC. Translating it yields CASSLATGLFTYEQYF.

The chain carries TRBV12-3 or TRBV12-4 and TRBJ1-1; possibly TRBD1 for D (5 bases). V was cut by 5 bases and J by 4 bases, with 11 bases left in between. CDR3 length equals 13 residues. DNA of the CDR3: TGTGCCAGCAGTGCGGCGGGGGGCACTGAAGCTTTCTTT. Translating it yields CASSAAGGTEAFF.

Turning to this clonotype: One end of the junction does not line up with germline, which may come from a read error. The rearrangement joins TRBV15 to TRBJ2-7; TRBD1 aligns across 7 bases. CDR3 length: 14 residues. Looked up from germline, CDR1 is LNHNV and CDR2 is YYDKDF (reference sequence). The CDR3 sequence: CATSSRTGPYEQYF. CDR3 DNA: TGTGCCACTAGCAGCCGGACAGGTCCCTACGAGCAGTACTTC.

This clonotype was observed a handful of times. The rearrangement links TRBV10-2 to TRBJ2-7; D gene ambiguous. Between the trimmed V and J ends, which lost 0 bases and 6 bases, there was a span of 12 bases. This CDR3 has 14 residues. Germline CDR1 WSHSY, CDR2 SAAADI. This CDR3 is CASSESITGSEQYF. Here the CDR3 DNA reads TGCGCCAGCAGTGAGTCCATAACCGGGTCCGAGCAGTACTTC.

The chain has TRBV10-3 and TRBJ1-1; D gene unclear. V was clipped by 11 bases and J by 1 base, with 14 bases between them. The CDR3 is made up of 13 amino acids. Germline V gene sequence: CDR1 ENHRY, CDR2 SYGVKD. The CDR3 reads CAASLTGNTEAFF. The CDR3 nucleotides are TGTGCCGCCTCCCTTACGGGGAACACTGAAGCTTTCTTT.

This clonotype was picked up a small number of times. The J gene is TRBJ1-4, the V gene TRBV19, with D unresolved. Germline CDR1 LNHDA, CDR2 SQIVND (reference sequence). Trimming cost V 3 bases and J 0 bases, with 8 bases left between them. The CDR3 is 15 residues long. CDR3 in amino acids: CASSIGTATNEKLFF. DNA of the CDR3: TGTGCCAGTAGTATTGGTACAGCAACTAATGAAAAACTGTTTTTT. The entire variable domain, with the rest obtained from reference TRBV19 and TRBJ1-4, is as follows: DGGITQSPKYLFRKEGQNVTLSCEQNLNHDAMYWYRQDPGQGLRLIYYSQIVNDFQKGDIAEGYSVSREKKESFPLTVTSAQKNPTAFYLCASSIGTATNEKLFFGSGTQLSVL.

The gene calls are TRBV20-1 and TRBJ1-2; D gene uncertain. CDR1 is DFQATT and CDR2 is SNEGSKA in the germline V gene (reference sequence). V shed 3 bases and J shed 4 bases, with 27 bases lying between them. The CDR3 covers 18 residues. CDR3 loop: CSASLRGLDGLRVYGYTF. The CDR3 DNA reads TGCAGTGCTAGTTTGAGAGGGCTTGATGGTCTTCGTGTCTATGGCTACACCTTC.

This chain connects TRBV5-1 to TRBJ1-5; D is perhaps TRBD1 (5 bases). Between the trimmed V and J ends, which lost 0 bases and 1 base, there was a span of 8 bases. CDR1 and CDR2 from the germline V gene are SGHRS and YFSETQ. The CDR3 totals 15 residues. The CDR3 DNA sequence: TGCGCCAGCAGCTTGGATGGGGGGAGCAATCAGCCCCAGCATTTT. Protein sequence: CASSLDGGSNQPQHF.

This clonotype was seen repeatedly, ten times or more. This chain connects TRBV20-1 to TRBJ1-6; 7 bases are a match to TRBD1. Trimming removed 4 bases from V and 4 bases from J; junction bases left unmatched: 7. The V gene's germline CDR1 is DFQATT and CDR2 SNEGSKA (reference sequence). The CDR3 consists of 15 residues. CDR3 sequence: CSAKGADPYNSPLHF. The DNA for the CDR3 is TGCAGTGCTAAGGGGGCGGACCCTTATAATTCACCCCTCCACTTT.

This clonotype was counted ten times or more. V usage is TRBV4-1 and J usage is TRBJ2-1; 7 nucleotides agree with TRBD2. With V trimmed by 5 bases and J by 6 bases, 10 bases remained unmatched. Germline V lookup: CDR1 MGHRA, CDR2 YSYEKL. The CDR3 extends over 15 amino acids. CDR3 sequence: CASSSSPGRPNEQFF. The CDR3 nucleotides are TGCGCCAGCAGCTCCAGTCCCGGGAGGCCCAATGAGCAGTTCTTC.

This clonotype was recorded many times. The chain combines TRBV9 with TRBJ1-2, with 7 bases lining up with TRBD1. The V gene end was trimmed by 3 bases and the J gene end by 9 bases; junction bases not matched to a gene: 5. The CDR3 covers 12 residues. Germline-derived CDR1 and CDR2 are SGDLS and YYNGEE. In DNA form, the CDR3 reads TGTGCCAGCAGCGAGCAGGGGGAAAGCTACACCTTC. This translates into CASSEQGESYTF.

This clonotype was counted between two and nine times. J is TRBJ1-4 and V is TRBV6-5, with D perhaps TRBD1 (5 bases). The V and J ends lost 4 bases and 6 bases respectively, with 12 bases between them. Germline values: CDR1 MNHEY, CDR2 SVGAGI. This CDR3 has 14 amino acids. This CDR3 is CASSFARGDEKLFF. For the CDR3, the DNA is TGTGCCAGCAGTTTTGCACGGGGGGATGAAAAACTGTTTTTT.

Of note for this clonotype: One end of the junction does not line up with germline, which may come from a read error. The chain recombines TRBV27 with TRBJ1-2, with D maybe TRBD1 (5 bases). Germline V gene data show CDR1 as MNHEY and CDR2 as SMNVEV (reference sequence). This CDR3 comprises 15 residues. The CDR3 protein is CASSPDLGGGYGDTF. In nucleotides, the CDR3 is TGTGCCAGCAGTCCCGACCTGGGGGGAGGCTATGGCGACACCTTC.

The V gene is TRBV7-3, the J gene TRBJ2-1; D gene unclear. V lost 4 bases, J lost 7 bases, and 14 bases lay in between. Germline CDR1 reads SGHTA; CDR2 reads FQGTGA. The CDR3 consists of 14 residues. The CDR3 nucleotides read TGTGCCAGCAGCTCGGCAGGCTTGGGGAATGAGCAGTTCTTC. Translation gives CASSSAGLGNEQFF.

There are a few counts of this clonotype. This rearrangement joins TRBV5-5 to TRBJ2-3, with TRBD2 matching over 8 bases. J lost 2 bases, V lost 6 bases, and 8 bases had no gene match. This CDR3 region has 15 residues. CDR1 SGHKS and CDR2 YYEKEE come from the germline V gene (reference sequence). CDR3 sequence: CASNWAGGLTDTQYF. CDR3 coding DNA: TGTGCCAGCAACTGGGCGGGGGGCCTCACAGATACGCAGTATTTT.

The chain employs TRBV20-1 and TRBJ1-5; no clear D. The CDR3 is made up of 14 amino acids. The germline gives CDR1 DFQATT, CDR2 SNEGSKA (reference sequence). The ends were cut back, 1 base at V and 1 base at J, with 8 bases in the middle. DNA of the CDR3: TGCAGTGCTAGAGCAGGAGGGAGCAATCAGCCCCAGCATTTT. Amino acid sequence: CSARAGGSNQPQHF.

The rearrangement joins TRBV29-1 to TRBJ2-4; weak D call: TRBD2 (6 bases). Germline loops: CDR1 SQVTM, CDR2 ANQGSEA. Trimming removed 1 base from V and 7 bases from J, with 14 bases in between. This CDR3 region has 14 residues. In nucleotides, the CDR3 is TGCAGCGTTGAAGGGGTTGCAGGAGGGAACATTCAGTACTTC. The encoded protein is CSVEGVAGGNIQYF. Full variable domain (outside the CDR3, taken from reference TRBV29-1 and TRBJ2-4): SAVISQKPSRDICQRGTSLTIQCQVDSQVTMMFWYRQQPGQSLTLIATANQGSEATYESGFVIDKFPISRPNLTFSTLTVSNMSPEDSSIYLCSVEGVAGGNIQYFGAGTRLSVL.

This clonotype occurred a few times. This sequence joins TRBV9 and TRBJ2-7; D remains ambiguous. Per the germline V gene, CDR1 is SGDLS and CDR2 is YYNGEE. Trimming left V 0 bases short and J 6 bases short, with 25 bases between. CDR3 size: 18 residues. The chain's CDR3 is CASSVEGRAAGSRAEQYF. The CDR3 region has the DNA TGTGCCAGCAGCGTAGAGGGCCGGGCCGCCGGGTCCCGCGCCGAGCAGTACTTC.

The chain uses TRBV6-6 and TRBJ1-6; 7 nucleotides line up with TRBD1. Germline trimming cut 6 bases from V and 13 bases from J; bases unmatched to any gene: 6. The V gene's germline CDR1 is MNHNY and CDR2 SVGAGI (reference sequence). The CDR3 consists of 12 residues. CDR3 DNA sequence: TGTGCCAGCAGATCGACAGGGCCCCCCCTCCACTTT. Its translation is CASRSTGPPLHF.

This clonotype occurred many times. The V and J genes are TRBV5-1 and TRBJ1-2; 8 nucleotides align to TRBD1. Losses at the gene ends were 5 bases for V and 0 bases for J; bases not matched to a gene: 3. The germline V gene has CDR1 SGHRS and CDR2 YFSETQ. The CDR3 consists of 14 residues. Here the CDR3 DNA reads TGCGCCAGCAGGACAGGGGACACTAACTATGGCTACACCTTC. It codes for CASRTGDTNYGYTF.

This clonotype was counted at least ten times. The chain has TRBV6-5 and TRBJ1-5, with a weak D call TRBD1 (5 bases). The CDR3 consists of 13 residues. The germline V gene has CDR1 MNHEY and CDR2 SVGAGI. V lost 2 bases to trimming and J lost 6 bases, with 8 bases between them. The CDR3 protein is CASSYDRGQPQHF. The CDR3 coding sequence is TGTGCCAGCAGTTACGATAGGGGTCAGCCCCAGCATTTT.

The V and J genes are TRBV20-1 and TRBJ2-4; D is undetermined. The V gene lost 0 bases and the J gene lost 8 bases, with 8 bases spanning the gap. The CDR3 runs 12 residues. Germline values: CDR1 DFQATT, CDR2 SNEGSKA (reference sequence). CDR3 amino acids: CSARDYSDIQYF. CDR3 DNA sequence: TGCAGTGCTAGAGATTATTCGGACATTCAGTACTTC.

This clonotype was found a few times. V usage is TRBV7-2 and J usage is TRBJ2-2; D assignment may be TRBD1 or TRBD2 (5 bases each). The ends were cut back, 2 bases at V and 4 bases at J, with 14 bases in the middle. The germline gives CDR1 SGHTA, CDR2 FQGNSA. This CDR3 region has 16 residues. CDR3 protein: CASSLRDRLGTGELFF. CDR3 nucleotide sequence: TGTGCCAGCAGCTTAAGGGACCGCTTGGGCACCGGGGAGCTGTTTTTT.

This sequence joins TRBV29-1 and TRBJ1-2; D unresolved. The V end lost 0 bases, the J end lost 4 bases, and 9 bases lay between the germline ends. Germline loops: CDR1 SQVTM, CDR2 ANQGSEA. The CDR3 is made up of 13 amino acids. The CDR3 spells CSVEDEAPYGYTF. The CDR3 coding sequence is TGCAGCGTTGAAGATGAGGCGCCCTATGGCTACACCTTC. Variable domain in full (rest from reference TRBV29-1 and TRBJ1-2): SAVISQKPSRDICQRGTSLTIQCQVDSQVTMMFWYRQQPGQSLTLIATANQGSEATYESGFVIDKFPISRPNLTFSTLTVSNMSPEDSSIYLCSVEDEAPYGYTFGSGTRLTVV.

V gene TRBV4-1 combines with J gene TRBJ2-1, with D perhaps given as TRBD1 or TRBD2 (5 bases each). Trimming removed 6 bases at V and 7 bases at J, with 19 bases between. This CDR3 contains 15 residues. Looked up from germline, CDR1 is MGHRA and CDR2 is YSYEKL. Here the CDR3 reads CASRGSGTRGNEQFF. For the CDR3, the DNA is TGCGCCAGCAGGGGTAGTGGGACCCGAGGTAATGAGCAGTTCTTC.